This T cell receptor beta chain was documented in a study of blood T cell repertoires in COVID-19. Study details: The study drew acute and convalescent COVID-19 samples from the United States, Italy and Spain. Sources were T cells, B-cell-depleted T cells, or PBMCs; the material itself was cDNA or gDNA.

In the source study's methods: Amplification with reference gene primers provided the estimates of nucleated cell counts. The table came from immunoSEQ multiplex PCR; TCRdb's copy has only in-frame clones and leaves some out. The V and J calls and clone size are taken from that table; D and trimming were inferred from the DNA. The sample includes approximately 240,000 clones, about 88% seen only once; the top ten take 2% to 2.5%. Germline CDR1 MNHNY, CDR2 SVGAGI (reference sequence). V was trimmed by 3 bases and J by 0 bases, leaving 11 bases between them. The CDR3 contains 16 residues. The sequence was collected from a woman in her forties who had recovered from COVID-19. V and J are TRBV6-6 and TRBJ2-2, with TRBD1 as a possible D gene (6 bases). The material sequenced was peripheral blood. In nucleotides, the CDR3 is TGTGCCAGCAGTTATTCTAGGACAGCGAACACCGGGGAGCTGTTTTTT. Amino acid sequence: CASSYSRTANTGELFF.